A selection of T cell receptor beta chains follows, all from one sample in a study of regulatory T cells in long-lasting Graves disease. TCRdb fed the multiplex PCR reads into MiXCR, producing one record per CDR3 protein. The sample consists of some 280,000 distinct CDR3 sequences, 22% of them appearing once. The specimen comprised peripheral blood mononuclear cells (PBMCs), sampled when the disease was refractory, from a patient treated with antithyroid drugs. The receptors were sampled from a female donor with Graves disease. Each CDR3 is given with its conserved first and last residue. The D gene is left open where the match is weak. Size is stated for part of the rows, as once, few or many counts, or as a class when the clone is expanded.

>NA|TRBJ2-6|TRBD1|TRBV6-1
CATGTGLSGANVLTF
TGTGCCACCGGGACAGGTCTTTCTGGGGCCAACGTCCTGACTTTC
>many|TRBJ2-5|NA|TRBV28
CASSTVEETQYF
TGTGCCAGCAGTACCGTTGAAGAGACCCAGTACTTC
>NA|TRBJ1-1|NA|TRBV6-1
CASSERTALNTEAFF
TGTGCCAGCAGTGAAAGGACAGCCTTGAACACTGAAGCTTTCTTT
>few|TRBJ2-1|NA|TRBV24-1
CATSDLQSEYNEQFF
TGTGCCACCAGTGATTTGCAATCCGAGTACAATGAGCAGTTCTTC
>few|TRBJ1-3|NA|TRBV11-2
CASSLVGWSGNTIYF
TGTGCCAGCAGCTTAGTCGGGTGGTCTGGAAACACCATATATTTT
>few|TRBJ2-1|NA|TRBV7-9
CASSFSGTGEQFF
TGTGCCAGCAGCTTCTCGGGGACGGGGGAGCAGTTCTTC
>many|TRBJ1-5|TRBD1|TRBV6-1
CASRETGARQPQHF
TGTGCCAGCAGGGAAACAGGGGCGAGGCAGCCCCAGCATTTT
>NA|TRBJ2-7|TRBD1|TRBV25-1
CASSELGQGTGEQYF
TGTGCCAGCAGTGAACTGGGACAGGGTACGGGCGAGCAGTACTTC
>NA|TRBJ1-1|TRBD1|TRBV7-2
CASTPTGVGNTEAFF
TGTGCCAGCACCCCGACAGGGGTTGGGAACACTGAAGCTTTCTTT
>NA|TRBJ2-1|TRBD1|TRBV7-3
CASSQGAWANEQFF
TGTGCCAGCTCACAGGGGGCGTGGGCCAATGAGCAGTTCTTC
>many|TRBJ2-5|NA|TRBV18
CASSPPVGPETQYF
TGTGCCAGCTCACCGCCAGTGGGGCCAGAGACCCAGTACTTC
>many|TRBJ1-1|TRBD1|TRBV2
CASRRGTGSANTEAFF
TGTGCCAGCAGGAGGGGGACAGGGAGCGCGAACACTGAAGCTTTCTTT
>NA|TRBJ1-2|TRBD1|TRBV28
CASRVYRDSPYGYTF
TGTGCCAGCAGGGTTTATAGGGACAGTCCCTATGGCTACACCTTC
>many|TRBJ2-7|TRBD2|TRBV6-2/TRBV6-3
CASSYALAGVSEQYF
TGTGCCAGCAGTTATGCACTAGCGGGAGTATCCGAGCAGTACTTC
>NA|TRBJ2-2|NA|TRBV7-9
CASSLDTGKTGELFF
TGTGCCAGCAGCTTAGATACAGGGAAGACCGGGGAGCTGTTTTTT
>NA|TRBJ2-5|NA|TRBV4-1
CASSQGLGVSQETQYF
TGCGCCAGCAGCCAAGGATTAGGGGTCAGCCAAGAGACCCAGTACTTC
>many|TRBJ2-2|NA|TRBV12-3/TRBV12-4
CASSFDGRGTGELFF
TGTGCCAGCAGTTTCGACGGGAGAGGCACCGGGGAGCTGTTTTTT
>NA|TRBJ2-2|NA|TRBV4-2
CASSPTRSTGGELFF
TGTGCCAGCAGCCCGACCCGGTCTACCGGCGGGGAGCTGTTTTTT
>few|TRBJ2-7|TRBD2|TRBV6-1
CASSGLAGGEYEQYF
TGTGCCAGCAGTGGTCTAGCGGGGGGGGAATACGAGCAGTACTTC
>many|TRBJ1-2|NA|TRBV12-3/TRBV12-4
CASSRQGGYTF
TGTGCCAGCAGTCGTCAGGGGGGCTACACCTTC
>once|TRBJ1-1|NA|TRBV30
CAWSAGRPNTEAFF
TGTGCCTGGAGTGCTGGGCGCCCGAACACTGAAGCTTTCTTT
>many|TRBJ2-1|NA|TRBV28
CASSHTGGEQFF
TGTGCCAGCAGTCACACGGGCGGTGAGCAGTTCTTC
>many|TRBJ2-5|TRBD2|TRBV20-1
CSARGGPGLAGVRGETQYF
TGCAGTGCTAGAGGCGGTCCGGGACTAGCGGGAGTGCGTGGGGAGACCCAGTACTTC
>many|TRBJ2-5|TRBD2|TRBV28
CASSSRLAGDQETQYF
TGTGCCAGCAGTTCCCGACTAGCGGGGGATCAAGAGACCCAGTACTTC
>NA|TRBJ1-6|NA|TRBV5-1
CASSLRQGDSPLHF
TGCGCCAGCAGCTTGAGGCAGGGTGATTCACCCCTCCACTTT
>few|TRBJ2-5|TRBD2|TRBV7-2
CASSSQRGEETQYF
TGTGCCAGCAGCTCACAGCGGGGCGAAGAGACCCAGTACTTC
>few|TRBJ1-3|NA|TRBV2
CASSERISLSGNTIYF
TGTGCCAGCAGTGAACGTATAAGCCTCTCTGGAAACACCATATATTTT
>many|TRBJ1-5|TRBD1|TRBV12-3/TRBV12-4
CASSFGQGIQPQHF
TGTGCCAGCAGTTTCGGACAGGGGATCCAGCCCCAGCATTTT
>NA|TRBJ2-5|NA|TRBV18
CASSPRVQQFRETQYF
TGTGCCAGCTCACCACGGGTACAACAGTTTAGAGAGACCCAGTACTTC
>NA|TRBJ2-5|NA|TRBV15
CATSSDRRETQYF
TGTGCCACCAGCAGTGACAGACGCGAGACCCAGTACTTC
>NA|TRBJ2-4|NA|TRBV7-2
CASSLWPQNIQYF
TGTGCCAGCAGCTTATGGCCGCAAAACATTCAGTACTTC
>few|TRBJ1-4|TRBD1|TRBV19
CASSIREGGATNEKLFF
TGTGCCAGTAGTATCCGGGAAGGGGGCGCAACTAATGAAAAACTGTTTTTT
>few|TRBJ2-7|NA|TRBV7-9
CASSFYQGFTYEQYF
TGTGCCAGCAGCTTCTATCAGGGGTTCACCTACGAGCAGTACTTC